This entry describes one T cell receptor beta chain. These data belong to a study of T cell repertoires in cytomegalovirus infection. TCRdb independently ran MiXCR on the reads; one entry per CDR3 protein. The sample consists of around 100,000 distinct CDR3 sequences, around 22% of them appearing once. CDR1 is MNHNY, CDR2 SVGAGI, per germline (reference sequence). The germline V and J ends were trimmed by 8 bases and 4 bases, with 14 bases remaining between them. The CDR3 extends over 13 amino acids. Sequenced: CD8+ T cells from PBMCs. The receptor was derived from a human donor in good health (CMV status not recorded). Some clones in this sample may be carry-over from other donors' samples. The genes are TRBV6-6 and TRBJ1-1; possible D gene TRBD1, 6 bases. CDR3 bases: TGTGCCAGCGGAGGGGGGCGCGGCACTGAAGCTTTCTTT. Translated, it gives CASGGGRGTEAFF.